The rows below give T cell receptor beta chains drawn from one sample of a study of control samples from healthy donors and cancer patients. TCRdb's copy holds only in-frame clones and misses some; the assay was immunoSEQ multiplex PCR. The sample holds 40,000 to 50,000 clones, 75% to 90% seen once. Material for sequencing was blood. These receptors came from a man between 60 and 75 years old in good health. The CDR3 runs from the conserved cysteine through the conserved F or W. D genes are given only for firm matches. Not every row has a clone size; where given, it reads once, few, many or a size class.

TRBV6-5	few	TRBJ1-4	NA	CASSPGSIPEKLFF	TGTGCCAGCTCTCCGGGGAGTATCCCTGAAAAACTGTTTTTT
TRBV7-2	NA	TRBJ2-3	TRBD2	CASSLGRSGGTDTQYF	TGTGCCAGCAGCTTGGGTCGTAGCGGGGGCACAGATACGCAGTATTTT
TRBV29-1	NA	TRBJ1-1	NA	CSIEWGMAMNTEAFF	TGCAGCATTGAGTGGGGGATGGCCATGAACACTGAAGCTTTCTTT
TRBV28	once	TRBJ1-2	NA	CAGGPANYGYTF	TGTGCCGGCGGTCCAGCCAACTATGGCTACACCTTC
TRBV7-2	once	TRBJ2-5	TRBD1	CASSYETGYETQYF	TGTGCCAGCAGCTACGAGACAGGGTACGAGACCCAGTACTTC
TRBV28	NA	TRBJ1-1	NA	CASSWDTGGGTEAFF	TGTGCCAGCAGTTGGGACACCGGGGGGGGCACTGAAGCTTTCTTT
TRBV28	NA	TRBJ1-2	NA	CASSLVYPGNGYTF	TGTGCCAGCAGTTTGGTGTATCCGGGGAATGGCTACACCTTC
TRBV5-6	NA	TRBJ2-3	TRBD2	CASSPGLAGGDTQYF	TGTGCCAGCAGCCCCGGACTAGCGGGGGGGGATACGCAGTATTTT
TRBV5-1	once	TRBJ2-2	TRBD2	CASSPTLLAGSETGELFF	TGCGCCAGCAGCCCGACGCTACTAGCGGGGAGTGAGACCGGGGAGCTGTTTTTT
TRBV28	NA	TRBJ2-3	TRBD2	CASSLSVVAGFF	TGTGCCAGCAGTTTGTCCGTGGTAGCGGGGTTCTTT
TRBV5-1	once	TRBJ2-1	NA	CASTQREEQFF	TGCGCCAGCACCCAGAGAGAAGAGCAGTTCTTC
TRBV19	NA	TRBJ1-6	NA	CASSTVGRSSNSPLHF	TGTGCCAGTAGTACCGTCGGCCGCAGCAGTAATTCACCCCTCCACTTT
TRBV6-2/TRBV6-3	NA	TRBJ1-6	NA	CASSYRGRASGSPLHF	TGTGCCAGCAGTTACCGGGGCAGGGCCTCCGGTTCACCCCTCCACTTT
TRBV4-3	NA	TRBJ2-7	NA	CASSQWGGNEQYF	TGCGCCAGCAGCCAGTGGGGTGGGAACGAGCAGTACTTC
TRBV7-6	NA	TRBJ2-1	TRBD2	CASSLAGGRRDNEQFF	TGTGCCAGCAGCTTAGCAGGCGGGAGGCGGGACAATGAGCAGTTCTTC
TRBV19	NA	TRBJ1-5	NA	CASSISFRGPSNQPQHF	TGTGCCAGTAGTATCTCATTCCGGGGACCAAGTAATCAGCCCCAGCATTTT
TRBV7-8	NA	TRBJ1-2	TRBD1	CASSLTGTGRGSYGYTF	TGTGCCAGCAGCTTGACCGGGACAGGGCGGGGAAGCTATGGCTACACCTTC
TRBV28	NA	TRBJ1-3	NA	CASESDSGNTIYF	TGTGCCAGCGAATCGGACTCTGGAAACACCATATATTTT
TRBV14	NA	TRBJ1-6	NA	CASSQGSLRSPLHF	TGTGCCAGCAGCCAAGGGTCATTACGTTCACCCCTCCACTTT
TRBV5-4	once	TRBJ1-1	NA	CASSLNINTEAFF	TGTGCCAGCAGCCTGAATATCAACACTGAAGCTTTCTTT
TRBV6-1	NA	TRBJ1-5	NA	CASSDRGFGNQPQHF	TGTGCCAGCAGTGATCGGGGGTTTGGCAATCAGCCCCAGCATTTT
TRBV28	few	TRBJ1-4	NA	CASSFSGGTNEKLFF	TGTGCCAGCAGTTTTAGCGGGGGAACTAATGAAAAACTGTTTTTT
TRBV30	NA	TRBJ2-5	NA	CAWVQGRGETQYF	TGTGCCTGGGTACAGGGGCGGGGGGAGACCCAGTACTTC
TRBV11-2	NA	TRBJ2-7	NA	CASSLVPQSSYEQYF	TGTGCCAGCAGCTTGGTGCCTCAGAGCTCCTACGAGCAGTACTTC
TRBV5-1	once	TRBJ1-1	NA	CASSFPGENTEAFF	TGCGCCAGCAGCTTCCCAGGGGAGAACACTGAAGCTTTCTTT
TRBV10-3	NA	TRBJ2-2	TRBD2	CAIRIAGESTGELFF	TGTGCCATCAGAATAGCGGGAGAAAGCACCGGGGAGCTGTTTTTT
TRBV6-5	NA	TRBJ1-2	TRBD1	CASSYSTGDGYTF	TGTGCCAGCAGTTACTCGACAGGGGACGGCTACACCTTC
TRBV19	NA	TRBJ1-5	NA	CASSISSGGWSNQPQHF	TGTGCCAGTAGTATAAGTTCGGGGGGCTGGAGCAATCAGCCCCAGCATTTT
TRBV19	NA	TRBJ1-1	NA	CASSTRTDNTEAFF	TGTGCCAGTAGTACCCGGACAGACAACACTGAAGCTTTCTTT
TRBV5-1	NA	TRBJ1-2	TRBD1	CASSRQGSYGYTF	TGCGCCAGCAGCCGACAGGGGTCCTATGGCTACACCTTC
TRBV30	NA	TRBJ2-5	TRBD1	CAWTGQARGETQYF	TGTGCCTGGACAGGACAGGCTAGGGGGGAGACCCAGTACTTC
TRBV10-3	NA	TRBJ2-5	NA	CAIGGDQETQYF	TGTGCCATCGGCGGGGACCAAGAGACCCAGTACTTC
TRBV15	NA	TRBJ2-5	NA	CATSRRMGTPETQYF	TGTGCCACCAGCAGGAGGATGGGGACCCCGGAGACCCAGTACTTC
TRBV19	NA	TRBJ1-5	NA	CASSIIGYNSNQPQHF	TGTGCCAGTAGTATAATAGGTTACAATAGCAATCAGCCCCAGCATTTT
TRBV7-9	NA	TRBJ2-3	TRBD2	CASSLAVAGQDTQYF	TGTGCCAGCAGCTTAGCGGTAGCGGGACAAGATACGCAGTATTTT
TRBV30	NA	TRBJ2-1	TRBD2	CAWGIGLAAYNEQFF	TGTGCCTGGGGGATCGGACTAGCGGCATACAATGAGCAGTTCTTC
TRBV6-1	NA	TRBJ2-3	NA	CASSDGDGSDTQYF	TGTGCCAGCAGTGACGGGGACGGCTCAGATACGCAGTATTTT
TRBV30	NA	TRBJ1-2	NA	CASLTRGGKFGYTF	TGTGCCTCCCTGACTAGGGGGGGAAAATTCGGCTACACCTTC
TRBV6-6	NA	TRBJ1-2	NA	CASSYSGGGGGYTF	TGTGCCAGCAGTTATTCCGGGGGCGGAGGCGGCTACACCTTC
TRBV28	NA	TRBJ1-6	TRBD1	CASSLGGQGGSPLHF	TGTGCCAGCAGTTTGGGTGGACAGGGCGGGTCACCCCTCCACTTT
TRBV9	NA	TRBJ2-7	NA	CASSVDLGGYEQYF	TGTGCCAGCAGCGTAGATCTTGGGGGCTACGAGCAGTACTTC
TRBV4-1	NA	TRBJ2-7	NA	CASSQAPSRFPSYEQYF	TGCGCCAGCAGCCAAGCTCCTTCTAGGTTCCCCTCCTACGAGCAGTACTTC
TRBV18	NA	TRBJ1-4	TRBD1	CASSPKTGYNEKLFF	TGTGCCAGCTCACCAAAGACAGGGTATAATGAAAAACTGTTTTTT
TRBV2	NA	TRBJ1-6	TRBD1	CATVQGWRSPLHF	TGTGCCACAGTACAGGGGTGGCGATCACCCCTCCACTTT
TRBV3-1/TRBV3-2	NA	TRBJ1-6	TRBD1	CASSRTGGSPLHF	TGTGCCAGCAGCCGGACAGGGGGTTCACCCCTCCACTTT
TRBV19	NA	TRBJ2-2	TRBD2	CASSSRGTSGGAGSTGELFF	TGTGCCAGTAGTTCGAGAGGGACTAGCGGGGGGGCCGGCTCGACCGGGGAGCTGTTTTTT
TRBV7-9	few	TRBJ2-1	TRBD2	CASSPVAGGLDEQFF	TGTGCCAGCAGCCCAGTAGCGGGAGGGCTGGATGAGCAGTTCTTC
TRBV6-5	NA	TRBJ1-5	TRBD1	CASSQGQGIWQPQHF	TGTGCCAGCAGTCAGGGACAGGGGATATGGCAGCCCCAGCATTTT
TRBV2	NA	TRBJ1-1	NA	CASSGGNTEAFF	TGTGCCAGCAGTGGCGGCAACACTGAAGCTTTCTTT
TRBV4-1	NA	TRBJ2-2	NA	CASSPLGVTSGGELFF	TGCGCCAGCAGCCCTCTTGGAGTCACGAGTGGCGGGGAGCTGTTTTTT
TRBV5-5	NA	TRBJ1-1	NA	CASSLVQAEAFF	TGTGCCAGCAGCTTGGTCCAGGCCGAAGCTTTCTTT
TRBV7-9	NA	TRBJ2-4	NA	CASSLSETKNIQYF	TGTGCCAGCAGCTTATCGGAGACCAAAAACATTCAGTACTTC
TRBV7-9	NA	TRBJ1-1	NA	CASSLQTGLNTEAFF	TGTGCCAGCAGCCTCCAGACAGGATTGAACACTGAAGCTTTCTTT
TRBV2	NA	TRBJ2-1	TRBD1	CASSAQQGAKEFF	TGTGCCAGCAGTGCTCAACAGGGGGCTAAGGAGTTCTTC
TRBV24-1	once	TRBJ2-1	NA	CATSDLPGGEYNEQFF	TGTGCCACCAGTGATTTGCCGGGGGGCGAGTACAATGAGCAGTTCTTC
TRBV6-1	NA	TRBJ1-5	NA	CASSAIRTQNSNQPQHF	TGTGCCAGCAGTGCTATCCGCACGCAGAATAGCAATCAGCCCCAGCATTTT
TRBV7-9	few	TRBJ2-7	NA	CASSLGGQWNEQYF	TGTGCCAGCAGCTTGGGGGGGCAATGGAACGAGCAGTACTTC
TRBV11-3	NA	TRBJ2-1	NA	CASSLGLTGMGSNEQFF	TGTGCCAGCAGCTTGGGGTTGACGGGAATGGGGTCCAATGAGCAGTTCTTC
TRBV19	NA	TRBJ1-1	NA	CASTPGGMNTEAFF	TGTGCCAGTACGCCGGGCGGAATGAACACTGAAGCTTTCTTT